This T cell receptor delta chain was sequenced during a study of γδ T cells in repeated Plasmodium falciparum infection. Notes on this clone: A read error is the likely source, as a far larger clone sits one nucleotide away. Other nucleotide sequences in the sample specify the same CDR3.

TCRdb re-called the multiplex PCR reads through CATT. The table lists around 50,000 delta-chain clones, approximately 1.7% of them singletons. Sequenced sample: gamma-delta T cells from blood. The TCR sequence derives from a pool of human donors (malaria-infected and uninfected, not separated).

The DNA for the CDR3 is TGTGCTCTTGGTGGCTCCGGATCGATAGCACAACTCTTCTTT. Amino acids: CALGGSGSIAQLFF. V and J are TRDV1 and TRDJ2, with unresolved D. Deletions cut 6 bases from V and 7 bases from J, with 15 bases between. The length of the CDR3 is 14 residues. CDR1 is TSWWSYY, CDR2 QGS, per germline.